A selection of T cell receptor beta chains follows, all from one sample in a study of T cells in Graves' hyperthyroidism and ophthalmopathy. A single record per CDR3 protein comes from TCRdb applying MiXCR to the multiplex PCR reads. The data show nearly 600,000 distinct CDR3 sequences, with roughly 13% seen just once and roughly 5.7% held by the top ten. Sequenced material: blood. These receptors all come from a woman aged 25 to 45 with Graves' hyperthyroidism that later progressed to Graves' ophthalmopathy. The CDR3 runs from the conserved cysteine through the conserved F or W. The D gene is left open where the match is weak. Not every row has a clone size; where given, it reads once, few, many or a size class.

cdr3_length: 16
d_call: .
v_call: TRBV28
j_call: TRBJ2-7
clone_size: many
cdr3_aa: CASSFAVGVYGYEQYF
cdr3_nt: TGTGCCAGCAGTTTTGCTGTCGGGGTGTACGGGTACGAGCAGTACTTC

cdr3_length: 15
d_call: .
v_call: TRBV6-5
j_call: TRBJ2-5
clone_size: .
cdr3_aa: CASSYSLQAGTPQYF
cdr3_nt: TGTGCCAGCAGTTACTCCCTACAGGCGGGAACGCCCCAGTACTTC

cdr3_length: 12
d_call: .
v_call: TRBV6-1
j_call: TRBJ1-4
clone_size: many
cdr3_aa: CASSRTREKLFF
cdr3_nt: TGTGCCAGCAGTAGGACGCGTGAAAAACTGTTTTTT

cdr3_length: 12
d_call: .
v_call: TRBV3-1
j_call: TRBJ1-2
clone_size: few
cdr3_aa: CASSYRARGYTF
cdr3_nt: TGTGCCAGCAGCTACAGGGCGCGCGGCTACACCTTC

cdr3_length: 14
d_call: .
v_call: TRBV6-1
j_call: TRBJ1-1
clone_size: .
cdr3_aa: CASSEYARANEAFF
cdr3_nt: TGTGCCAGCAGTGAATACGCCAGGGCAAATGAAGCTTTCTTT

cdr3_length: 11
d_call: .
v_call: TRBV18
j_call: TRBJ1-4
clone_size: .
cdr3_aa: CLAAMDEKLFF
cdr3_nt: TGTCTGGCGGCTATGGATGAAAAACTGTTTTTT

cdr3_length: 16
d_call: .
v_call: TRBV12-3/TRBV12-4
j_call: TRBJ1-5
clone_size: .
cdr3_aa: CASSSIFWGSDQPQHF
cdr3_nt: TGTGCCAGCAGTAGCATTTTCTGGGGTAGCGATCAGCCCCAGCATTTT

cdr3_length: 15
d_call: .
v_call: TRBV15
j_call: TRBJ1-5
clone_size: many
cdr3_aa: CATSRARGGNQPQHF
cdr3_nt: TGTGCCACCAGCAGAGCCAGGGGAGGCAATCAGCCCCAGCATTTT

cdr3_length: 17
d_call: TRBD2
v_call: TRBV7-9
j_call: TRBJ2-6
clone_size: few
cdr3_aa: CASIKPGGYSGANVLTF
cdr3_nt: TGTGCCAGCATCAAGCCGGGGGGATACTCTGGGGCCAACGTCCTGACTTTC

cdr3_length: 14
d_call: .
v_call: TRBV18
j_call: TRBJ2-3
clone_size: many
cdr3_aa: CASSPPLSTDTQYF
cdr3_nt: TGTGCCAGCTCACCCCCGTTGAGCACAGATACGCAGTATTTT

cdr3_length: 13
d_call: .
v_call: TRBV28
j_call: TRBJ1-5
clone_size: many
cdr3_aa: CASSLKGGQPQHF
cdr3_nt: TGTGCCAGCAGTTTAAAAGGAGGTCAGCCCCAGCATTTT

cdr3_length: 14
d_call: TRBD2
v_call: TRBV7-9
j_call: TRBJ2-1
clone_size: many
cdr3_aa: CASSVGLADNEQFF
cdr3_nt: TGTGCCAGCAGCGTGGGACTAGCGGACAATGAGCAGTTCTTC

cdr3_length: 16
d_call: .
v_call: TRBV14
j_call: TRBJ1-2
clone_size: many
cdr3_aa: CASSQGRLGGGYGYTF
cdr3_nt: TGTGCCAGCAGCCAAGGGCGTCTCGGGGGAGGCTATGGCTACACCTTC

cdr3_length: 12
d_call: .
v_call: TRBV30
j_call: TRBJ2-3
clone_size: .
cdr3_aa: CAWSDATDTQYF
cdr3_nt: TGTGCCTGGAGTGATGCGACAGATACGCAGTATTTT

cdr3_length: 16
d_call: .
v_call: TRBV30
j_call: TRBJ1-1
clone_size: few
cdr3_aa: CAWDPARGFMNTEAFF
cdr3_nt: TGTGCCTGGGACCCGGCGCGGGGCTTCATGAACACTGAAGCTTTCTTT

cdr3_length: 16
d_call: TRBD1
v_call: TRBV4-3
j_call: TRBJ2-7
clone_size: many
cdr3_aa: CASSQSRQGSSYEQYF
cdr3_nt: TGCGCCAGCAGCCAATCCCGACAGGGGTCCTCCTACGAGCAGTACTTC